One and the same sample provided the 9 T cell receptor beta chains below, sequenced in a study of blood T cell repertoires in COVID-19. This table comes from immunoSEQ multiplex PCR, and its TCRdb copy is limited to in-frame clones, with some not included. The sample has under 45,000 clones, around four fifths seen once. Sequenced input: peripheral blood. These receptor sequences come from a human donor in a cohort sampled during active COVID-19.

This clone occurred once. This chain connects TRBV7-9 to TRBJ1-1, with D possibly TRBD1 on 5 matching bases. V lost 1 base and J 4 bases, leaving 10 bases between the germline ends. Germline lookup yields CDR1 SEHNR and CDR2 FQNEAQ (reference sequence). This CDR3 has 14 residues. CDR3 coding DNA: TGTGCCAGCAGCTTAGGGCAGGGAAGCACTGAAGCTTTCTTT. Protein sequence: CASSLGQGSTEAFF.

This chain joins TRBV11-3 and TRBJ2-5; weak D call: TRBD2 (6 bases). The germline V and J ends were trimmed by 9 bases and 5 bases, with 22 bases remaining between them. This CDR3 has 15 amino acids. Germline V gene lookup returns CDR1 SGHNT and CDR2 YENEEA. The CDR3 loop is CARIKFSIRGETQYF. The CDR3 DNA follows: TGTGCCAGAATCAAGTTTTCTATTCGGGGGGAGACCCAGTACTTC.

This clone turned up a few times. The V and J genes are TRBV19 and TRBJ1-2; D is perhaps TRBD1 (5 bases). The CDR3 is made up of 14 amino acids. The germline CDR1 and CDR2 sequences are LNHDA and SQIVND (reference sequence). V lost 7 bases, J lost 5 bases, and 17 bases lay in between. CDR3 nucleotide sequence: TGTGCCAGTAACCGACAGCCCGGGGGTTATGGCTACACCTTC. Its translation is CASNRQPGGYGYTF.

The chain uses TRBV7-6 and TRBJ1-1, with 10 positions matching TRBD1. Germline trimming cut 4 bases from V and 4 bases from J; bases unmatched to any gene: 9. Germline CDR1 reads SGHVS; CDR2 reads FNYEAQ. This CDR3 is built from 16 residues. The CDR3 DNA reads TGTGCCAGCAGCTCATCCCCGGGACAGGGGTCCACTGAAGCTTTCTTT. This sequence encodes CASSSSPGQGSTEAFF.

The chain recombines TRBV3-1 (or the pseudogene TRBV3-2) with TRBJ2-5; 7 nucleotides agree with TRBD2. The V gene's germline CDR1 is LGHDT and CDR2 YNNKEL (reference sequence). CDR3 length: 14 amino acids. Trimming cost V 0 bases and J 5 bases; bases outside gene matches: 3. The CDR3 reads CASSQEWRGETQYF. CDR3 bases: TGTGCCAGCAGCCAAGAATGGCGGGGGGAGACCCAGTACTTC.

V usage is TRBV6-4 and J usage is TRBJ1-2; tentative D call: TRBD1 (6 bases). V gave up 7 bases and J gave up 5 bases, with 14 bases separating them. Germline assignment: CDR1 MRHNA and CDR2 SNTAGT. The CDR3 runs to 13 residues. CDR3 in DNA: TGTGCCAGCACAGTTAGGGGGGGGTATGGCTACACCTTC. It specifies CASTVRGGYGYTF.

The CDR3 nucleotides read TGTGCCAGCAGCTCAAACCGGGATACACAACTGTTTTTT. Its translation is CASSSNRDTQLFF. V gene TRBV11-2 combines with J gene TRBJ1-4; D remains ambiguous. V lost 4 bases, J lost 12 bases, and 15 bases lay in between. This CDR3 has 13 residues. Germline assignment: CDR1 SGHAT and CDR2 FQNNGV.

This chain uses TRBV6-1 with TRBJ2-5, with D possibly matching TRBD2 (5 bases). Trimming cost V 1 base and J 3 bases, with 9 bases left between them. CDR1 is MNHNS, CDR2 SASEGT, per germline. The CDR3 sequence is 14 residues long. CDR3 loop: CASSEGWGEETQYF. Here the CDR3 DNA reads TGTGCCAGCAGTGAAGGGTGGGGAGAAGAGACCCAGTACTTC.

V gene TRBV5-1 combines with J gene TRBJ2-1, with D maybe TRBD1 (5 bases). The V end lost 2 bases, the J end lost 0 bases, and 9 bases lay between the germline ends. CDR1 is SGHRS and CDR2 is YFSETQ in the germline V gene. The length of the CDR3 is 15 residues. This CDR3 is CASSFTGPSYNEQFF. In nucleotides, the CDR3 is TGCGCCAGCAGCTTCACAGGACCCTCCTACAATGAGCAGTTCTTC.